Listed below are T cell receptor beta chains from one sample, sequenced in a study of lymphopenia after photon versus proton radiotherapy. Assay: immunoSEQ multiplex PCR; the TCRdb copy retains only in-frame clones and omits some. The table lists approximately 70,000 clones, roughly 87% of them singletons. Sequencing was performed on peripheral blood, taken from a patient treated with proton-based radiotherapy. The receptors were gathered from a man aged 80 or over with esophageal cancer. Each CDR3 is given with its conserved first and last residue. D genes are given only for firm matches. Only some rows state a clone size, as once, few, many or a class for expanded clones.

d_gene: TRBD1
v_gene: TRBV30
abundance: few
j_gene: TRBJ1-5
CDR3nt: TGTGCCTGGAGTCACAGGGGCAGTCAGCCCCAGCATTTT
CDR3aa: CAWSHRGSQPQHF

d_gene: .
v_gene: TRBV7-9
abundance: .
j_gene: TRBJ1-4
CDR3nt: TGTGCCAGCAGCTTAGGACAGGTTAATGAAAAACTGTTTTTT
CDR3aa: CASSLGQVNEKLFF

d_gene: TRBD1
v_gene: TRBV7-9
abundance: few
j_gene: TRBJ2-4
CDR3nt: TGTGCCAGCAGCTGGACAGGGGTTTCCAAAAACATTCAGTACTTC
CDR3aa: CASSWTGVSKNIQYF

d_gene: .
v_gene: TRBV2
abundance: .
j_gene: TRBJ2-3
CDR3nt: TGTGCCAGCACTTCTTCCGTAAGGCGCACAGATACGCAGTATTTT
CDR3aa: CASTSSVRRTDTQYF

d_gene: .
v_gene: TRBV30
abundance: .
j_gene: TRBJ2-7
CDR3nt: TGTGCCTGGGGCGCGGACCGCTACGAGCAGTACTTC
CDR3aa: CAWGADRYEQYF

d_gene: .
v_gene: TRBV21-1
abundance: .
j_gene: TRBJ2-7
CDR3nt: TGTGCCAGCCGGGGGCGTGGAGAGCAGTACTTC
CDR3aa: CASRGRGEQYF

d_gene: .
v_gene: TRBV12-2
abundance: .
j_gene: TRBJ2-7
CDR3nt: TGTGCAAGTTTATCCCTCGAGGTCCTAACTTTTACCCCCTCCTACGAGCAGTACTTC
CDR3aa: CASLSLEVLTFTPSYEQYF

d_gene: .
v_gene: TRBV7-9
abundance: .
j_gene: TRBJ2-3
CDR3nt: TGTGCCAGCAGCTTAGTTGCCCCTCCGGGGGGCCTGATTTTT
CDR3aa: CASSLVAPPGGLIF

d_gene: .
v_gene: TRBV21-1
abundance: .
j_gene: TRBJ2-3
CDR3nt: TGTGCCACCCCTCTCCAGAATATAGTAACCCCGACAGGGGTTCCAGATACGCAGTATTTT
CDR3aa: CATPLQNIVTPTGVPDTQYF

d_gene: .
v_gene: TRBV29-1
abundance: .
j_gene: TRBJ1-2
CDR3nt: TGCAGCGTTGAAGGGGCCTACTATGGTTATGGCTACACCTTC
CDR3aa: CSVEGAYYGYGYTF

d_gene: TRBD1
v_gene: TRBV14
abundance: .
j_gene: TRBJ2-1
CDR3nt: TGTGCCAGCAGCCCGGACAGGGTCAATGAGCAGTTCTTC
CDR3aa: CASSPDRVNEQFF

d_gene: TRBD1
v_gene: TRBV4-1
abundance: once
j_gene: TRBJ1-6
CDR3nt: TGCGCCAGCAGCCAAGAGCGGGCTACAGGGGCTATTAATTCACCCCTCCACTTT
CDR3aa: CASSQERATGAINSPLHF

d_gene: .
v_gene: TRBV21-1
abundance: once
j_gene: TRBJ2-7
CDR3nt: TGTGCCAGCAGCAACCCCGCTAGCGGAGCCTACGAGCAGTACTTC
CDR3aa: CASSNPASGAYEQYF

d_gene: .
v_gene: TRBV7-9
abundance: .
j_gene: TRBJ2-3
CDR3nt: TGTGCCAGCAGCTTTCGGGATCCTAGCACAGATACGCAGTATTTT
CDR3aa: CASSFRDPSTDTQYF

d_gene: .
v_gene: TRBV7-2
abundance: once
j_gene: TRBJ2-7
CDR3nt: TGTGCCAGCGGGTGGGATGGGAAATCCTCCTACGAGCAGTACTTC
CDR3aa: CASGWDGKSSYEQYF

d_gene: TRBD1
v_gene: TRBV28
abundance: .
j_gene: TRBJ1-5
CDR3nt: TGTGCCAGCAGAGGCACAGGGGACAATCAGCCCCAGCATTTT
CDR3aa: CASRGTGDNQPQHF

d_gene: .
v_gene: TRBV29-1
abundance: .
j_gene: TRBJ2-1
CDR3nt: TGCAGCGGCCTTGATGGGGGTGGACGGCAGTTCTTC
CDR3aa: CSGLDGGGRQFF

d_gene: .
v_gene: TRBV6-6
abundance: .
j_gene: TRBJ2-7
CDR3nt: TGTGCCAGCAGTTACAGACACTCCTACGAGCAGTACTTC
CDR3aa: CASSYRHSYEQYF

d_gene: TRBD2
v_gene: TRBV5-1
abundance: .
j_gene: TRBJ2-5
CDR3nt: TGCGCCAGCAGCTTGGCGCTAGCGGGAGGGCGAGAGACCCAGTACTTC
CDR3aa: CASSLALAGGRETQYF

d_gene: .
v_gene: TRBV30
abundance: .
j_gene: TRBJ1-6
CDR3nt: TGTGCCTGGGCCACGGTGGAACTTCTCGATAATTCACCCCTCCACTTT
CDR3aa: CAWATVELLDNSPLHF

d_gene: TRBD2
v_gene: TRBV7-9
abundance: once
j_gene: TRBJ2-4
CDR3nt: TGTGCCAGCAGCTCAGCCGGGACTACGATGTACTTC
CDR3aa: CASSSAGTTMYF

d_gene: .
v_gene: TRBV7-2
abundance: .
j_gene: TRBJ2-6
CDR3nt: TGTGCCAGCAGCTTAAGCTCGTCCATACCCTCTGGGGCCAACGTCCTGACTTTC
CDR3aa: CASSLSSSIPSGANVLTF

d_gene: TRBD1
v_gene: TRBV30
abundance: once
j_gene: TRBJ2-7
CDR3nt: TGTGCCTGGAGTGTAGCCGGACAGGGAGTCTACGAGCAGTACTTC
CDR3aa: CAWSVAGQGVYEQYF

d_gene: TRBD2
v_gene: TRBV27
abundance: .
j_gene: TRBJ2-7
CDR3nt: TGTGCCAGCAGTTTTCTCGGCGGACTAGCGGTCTACGAGCAGTACTTC
CDR3aa: CASSFLGGLAVYEQYF

d_gene: .
v_gene: TRBV11-2
abundance: .
j_gene: TRBJ2-1
CDR3nt: TGTGCCAGCAGCCTTGACAGTTCTAGCTCCTACAATGAGCAGTTCTTC
CDR3aa: CASSLDSSSSYNEQFF

d_gene: TRBD2
v_gene: TRBV5-5
abundance: .
j_gene: TRBJ2-1
CDR3nt: TGTGCCAGCAGCTTTCTTCTGGCGGGAGTGGGTAATGAGCAGTTCTTC
CDR3aa: CASSFLLAGVGNEQFF

d_gene: .
v_gene: TRBV19
abundance: .
j_gene: TRBJ1-2
CDR3nt: TGTGCCAGTAGCCCACAGGGAGTCAACTATGGCTACACCTTC
CDR3aa: CASSPQGVNYGYTF

d_gene: TRBD2
v_gene: TRBV5-4
abundance: .
j_gene: TRBJ2-7
CDR3nt: TGTGCCAGCAGCCGAGGGGGGACTAGCGGGGGCCCAACCTACGAGCAGTACTTC
CDR3aa: CASSRGGTSGGPTYEQYF

d_gene: .
v_gene: TRBV7-6
abundance: .
j_gene: TRBJ1-3
CDR3nt: TGTGCCAGCAGCTTAGCCGGGGAGGGAAACACCATATATTTT
CDR3aa: CASSLAGEGNTIYF

d_gene: .
v_gene: TRBV7-3
abundance: .
j_gene: TRBJ1-1
CDR3nt: TGTGCCAGCAGCTCCACCTTAGGGTCTGAAGCTTTCTTT
CDR3aa: CASSSTLGSEAFF

d_gene: TRBD2
v_gene: TRBV7-8
abundance: .
j_gene: TRBJ2-5
CDR3nt: TGTGCCAGCAGCTTTGGGGAGGGTAGAGCTGAGACCCAGTACTTC
CDR3aa: CASSFGEGRAETQYF

d_gene: .
v_gene: TRBV18
abundance: .
j_gene: TRBJ2-3
CDR3nt: TGTGCCAGCTCAGGTGACACAGATACGCAGTATTTT
CDR3aa: CASSGDTDTQYF

d_gene: TRBD2
v_gene: TRBV15
abundance: .
j_gene: TRBJ2-7
CDR3nt: TGTGCCACCAGCACACTCCTACTAGCGGAAGGTTACGAGCAGTACTTC
CDR3aa: CATSTLLLAEGYEQYF

d_gene: .
v_gene: TRBV5-4
abundance: .
j_gene: TRBJ2-1
CDR3nt: TGTGCCAGCAGCCAAACGTCAGGGGGGTCTGGTGAGCAGTTCTTC
CDR3aa: CASSQTSGGSGEQFF

d_gene: .
v_gene: TRBV21-1
abundance: .
j_gene: TRBJ1-1
CDR3nt: TGTGCCAGCAGCAAAGCGCGGGGGACAGGGGGCTATGAGGGCACTGAAGCTTTCTTT
CDR3aa: CASSKARGTGGYEGTEAFF

d_gene: TRBD2
v_gene: TRBV5-5
abundance: .
j_gene: TRBJ2-7
CDR3nt: TGTGCCACCCAAACTGCGGGGGACGGTTCCTACGAGCAGTACTTC
CDR3aa: CATQTAGDGSYEQYF

d_gene: .
v_gene: TRBV7-6
abundance: .
j_gene: TRBJ1-6
CDR3nt: TGTGCCAGCAGTATGGGCGGCTTTTCACCCCTCCACTTT
CDR3aa: CASSMGGFSPLHF

d_gene: TRBD1
v_gene: TRBV6-1
abundance: .
j_gene: TRBJ2-7
CDR3nt: TGTGCCAGCAGTGAGCAGGGGGATTCCTACGAGCAGTACTTC
CDR3aa: CASSEQGDSYEQYF

d_gene: .
v_gene: TRBV9
abundance: .
j_gene: TRBJ1-3
CDR3nt: TGTGCCAGCAGTAGAACCCCCTTCCGGCAGGGGGGAAACACCATATATTTT
CDR3aa: CASSRTPFRQGGNTIYF

d_gene: TRBD1
v_gene: TRBV9
abundance: .
j_gene: TRBJ2-1
CDR3nt: TGTGCCAGCAGCTCCCTCCCAGGACAGGGGGCCGATGAGCAGTTCTTC
CDR3aa: CASSSLPGQGADEQFF

d_gene: .
v_gene: TRBV6-5
abundance: .
j_gene: TRBJ1-1
CDR3nt: TGTGCCAGCAGTTACTCATTTCCGAGGAACACTGAAGCTTTCTTT
CDR3aa: CASSYSFPRNTEAFF

d_gene: TRBD1
v_gene: TRBV30
abundance: .
j_gene: TRBJ1-5
CDR3nt: TGTGCCTGGGGGGACAGAGACAATCAGCCCCAGCATTTT
CDR3aa: CAWGDRDNQPQHF

d_gene: .
v_gene: TRBV19
abundance: .
j_gene: TRBJ1-5
CDR3nt: TGTGCCAGTAGTATGGGTAGTAGCAATCAGCCCCAGCATTTT
CDR3aa: CASSMGSSNQPQHF

d_gene: .
v_gene: TRBV29-1
abundance: .
j_gene: TRBJ1-1
CDR3nt: TGCAGCGCTCTTAGGACGGGGGCTGAAGCTTTCTTT
CDR3aa: CSALRTGAEAFF

d_gene: TRBD2
v_gene: TRBV4-3
abundance: .
j_gene: TRBJ2-1
CDR3nt: TGCGCCAGCAGCCAAGGGCCCGGGAGGGTAGCGGGGAATGAGCAGTTCTTC
CDR3aa: CASSQGPGRVAGNEQFF

d_gene: TRBD2
v_gene: TRBV4-2
abundance: .
j_gene: TRBJ2-5
CDR3nt: TGTGCCAGCAGCCCTGGGACTAGAGGGGAGACCCAGTACTTC
CDR3aa: CASSPGTRGETQYF

d_gene: .
v_gene: TRBV28
abundance: .
j_gene: TRBJ2-2
CDR3nt: TGTGCCAGCAGTTTAAGGCAGGGGATCTCCGGGGAGCTGTTTTTT
CDR3aa: CASSLRQGISGELFF

d_gene: .
v_gene: TRBV25-1
abundance: .
j_gene: TRBJ2-7
CDR3nt: TGTGCCAGCAATCCCCCTGGCTCCTACGAGCAGTACTTC
CDR3aa: CASNPPGSYEQYF

d_gene: .
v_gene: TRBV5-1
abundance: .
j_gene: TRBJ1-6
CDR3nt: TGCGCCAGCAGCTTGGCCGTGATGGGTTCACCCCTCCACTTT
CDR3aa: CASSLAVMGSPLHF

d_gene: TRBD2
v_gene: TRBV7-9
abundance: .
j_gene: TRBJ2-7
CDR3nt: TGTGCCAGCAGCCATAGTCCAGCGGGAAGCTCCTACGAGCAGTACTTC
CDR3aa: CASSHSPAGSSYEQYF

d_gene: TRBD1
v_gene: TRBV5-1
abundance: .
j_gene: TRBJ1-2
CDR3nt: TGCGCCAGCAGCTTGGGGGACAGAAATTATGGCTACACCTTC
CDR3aa: CASSLGDRNYGYTF

d_gene: .
v_gene: TRBV10-3
abundance: .
j_gene: TRBJ1-5
CDR3nt: TGTGCCATCAGGGGGGAGGGACGCTCGCCCCAGCATTTT
CDR3aa: CAIRGEGRSPQHF

d_gene: .
v_gene: TRBV29-1
abundance: .
j_gene: TRBJ1-4
CDR3nt: TGCAGCGTTGGGGGAGGGAGTGAAAAACTGTTTTTT
CDR3aa: CSVGGGSEKLFF

d_gene: .
v_gene: TRBV15
abundance: .
j_gene: TRBJ1-4
CDR3nt: TGTGCCACCAGCAGAGGGGGCCTGGAGCTCAGGGGAGATGAAAAACTGTTTTTT
CDR3aa: CATSRGGLELRGDEKLFF

d_gene: TRBD1
v_gene: TRBV6-1
abundance: .
j_gene: TRBJ2-3
CDR3nt: TGTGCCGTGGGACAGCCTCCCACAGATACGCAGTATTTT
CDR3aa: CAVGQPPTDTQYF

d_gene: .
v_gene: TRBV7-2
abundance: .
j_gene: TRBJ1-4
CDR3nt: TGTGCCAGCAGCCTCGTAGGGGGGCTCTTGGGAGAAAAACTGTTTTTT
CDR3aa: CASSLVGGLLGEKLFF

d_gene: .
v_gene: TRBV7-2
abundance: .
j_gene: TRBJ2-7
CDR3nt: TGTGCCAGCAGCCTTGTCACCGAGCAGTACTTC
CDR3aa: CASSLVTEQYF